This is a list of T cell receptor beta chains from one sample in a study of T cell changes during pregnancy in multiple sclerosis. Clones were sequenced by immunoSEQ multiplex PCR, and TCRdb holds only the in-frame ones, with some missing. The sample lists over 45,000 clones; 88% were seen once. The sample consisted of CD4+ T cells from peripheral blood mononuclear cells, taken in the second trimester of pregnancy. Every receptor here comes from a female donor with multiple sclerosis, enrolled in a pregnancy study. Each CDR3 is given with its conserved first and last residue. A D gene is named only where the DNA matches it firmly. Clone size, where shown, is once, few, many, or a class for clones that have expanded.

d_call: NA
clone_size: NA
j_call: TRBJ2-1
v_call: TRBV18
cdr3_nt: TGTGCCAGCTCACCAGGTTCGGCGGGCAATTCCTACAATGAGCAGTTCTTC
cdr3_aa: CASSPGSAGNSYNEQFF

d_call: TRBD2
clone_size: NA
j_call: TRBJ2-7
v_call: TRBV7-9
cdr3_nt: TGTGCCAGCAGCTTATCTACTAGCGGGACGGCCGAGCAGTACTTC
cdr3_aa: CASSLSTSGTAEQYF

d_call: NA
clone_size: few
j_call: TRBJ2-7
v_call: TRBV5-1
cdr3_nt: TGCGCCAGCAGCCCACAGGGTAGGGAGCAGTACTTC
cdr3_aa: CASSPQGREQYF

d_call: NA
clone_size: once
j_call: TRBJ2-7
v_call: TRBV6-5
cdr3_nt: TGTGCCAGCAGTTACTCGGCAGGGGTCTACGAGCAGTACTTC
cdr3_aa: CASSYSAGVYEQYF

d_call: TRBD1
clone_size: NA
j_call: TRBJ2-5
v_call: TRBV6-1
cdr3_nt: TGTGCCAGCAGCGAGGACAGGGGGGTCCAAGAGACCCAGTACTTC
cdr3_aa: CASSEDRGVQETQYF

d_call: NA
clone_size: NA
j_call: TRBJ2-1
v_call: TRBV21-1
cdr3_nt: TGTGCCAGCAGCAACCAAACTAGCGGGAGAATCAATGAGCAGTTCTTC
cdr3_aa: CASSNQTSGRINEQFF

d_call: TRBD2
clone_size: NA
j_call: TRBJ2-1
v_call: TRBV6-5
cdr3_nt: TGTGCCACCAGAGGTGGTAGCGGGAGAGATGAGCAGTTCTTC
cdr3_aa: CATRGGSGRDEQFF

d_call: TRBD1
clone_size: NA
j_call: TRBJ2-3
v_call: TRBV19
cdr3_nt: TGTGCCAGTAGCCGACAGGGGGCCACAGATACGCAGTATTTT
cdr3_aa: CASSRQGATDTQYF

d_call: NA
clone_size: NA
j_call: TRBJ2-7
v_call: TRBV18
cdr3_nt: TGTGCCAGCTCACCACCCGGTTACGAGCAGTACTTC
cdr3_aa: CASSPPGYEQYF

d_call: TRBD2
clone_size: NA
j_call: TRBJ2-3
v_call: TRBV27
cdr3_nt: TGTGCCAGCAGTTTGGGCGGGAGGGGCACAGATACGCAGTATTTT
cdr3_aa: CASSLGGRGTDTQYF

d_call: NA
clone_size: NA
j_call: TRBJ2-4
v_call: TRBV5-6
cdr3_nt: TGTGCCAGCAGCCCCAGGGAAGGAAACATTCAGTACTTC
cdr3_aa: CASSPREGNIQYF

d_call: NA
clone_size: NA
j_call: TRBJ1-1
v_call: TRBV6-5
cdr3_nt: TGTGCCAGCAGTTACTCAGGACAACTTAGTGAAGCTTTCTTT
cdr3_aa: CASSYSGQLSEAFF

d_call: TRBD2
clone_size: NA
j_call: TRBJ2-7
v_call: TRBV27
cdr3_nt: TGTGCCAGCAGACAAGTAGCGGGAGGAATAGAGCAGTACTTC
cdr3_aa: CASRQVAGGIEQYF

d_call: NA
clone_size: NA
j_call: TRBJ2-4
v_call: TRBV7-2
cdr3_nt: TGTGCCAGCAGCTTATCGCCAGTCAGAGGTAGCGGAAACATTCAGTACTTC
cdr3_aa: CASSLSPVRGSGNIQYF

d_call: NA
clone_size: NA
j_call: TRBJ2-2
v_call: TRBV28
cdr3_nt: TGTGCCAGCAGTTCCACGACAGGACGGACCGGGGAGCTGTTTTTT
cdr3_aa: CASSSTTGRTGELFF

d_call: TRBD1
clone_size: few
j_call: TRBJ2-3
v_call: TRBV18
cdr3_nt: TGTGCCAGCTCACGCGGACAGGGGGCAGATACGCAGTATTTT
cdr3_aa: CASSRGQGADTQYF

d_call: NA
clone_size: NA
j_call: TRBJ1-4
v_call: TRBV18
cdr3_nt: TGTGCCAGCTCACCCACAGGGTATGGTGAAAAACTGTTTTTT
cdr3_aa: CASSPTGYGEKLFF

d_call: TRBD1
clone_size: NA
j_call: TRBJ2-4
v_call: TRBV4-3
cdr3_nt: TGCGCCAGCAGCCACACACCGGGACAGGGCATTCAGTACTTC
cdr3_aa: CASSHTPGQGIQYF

d_call: TRBD2
clone_size: NA
j_call: TRBJ2-1
v_call: TRBV28
cdr3_nt: TGTGCCAGCAGCCCCTGGGGAGGGGGTTCGGGACTAGTCTACAATGAGCAGTTCTTC
cdr3_aa: CASSPWGGGSGLVYNEQFF

d_call: TRBD1
clone_size: NA
j_call: TRBJ2-5
v_call: TRBV2
cdr3_nt: TGTGCCAGCAGCCCGGGGACAGCTATGGAGCAGTACTTC
cdr3_aa: CASSPGTAMEQYF

d_call: NA
clone_size: NA
j_call: TRBJ2-1
v_call: TRBV27
cdr3_nt: TGTGCCAGCAGTTTACAACAGAGCTCCTACAATGAGCAGTTCTTC
cdr3_aa: CASSLQQSSYNEQFF

d_call: NA
clone_size: NA
j_call: TRBJ1-3
v_call: TRBV4-3
cdr3_nt: TGCGCCAGCAGCCAAGACTTTCAGGGAAACACCATATATTTT
cdr3_aa: CASSQDFQGNTIYF

d_call: NA
clone_size: NA
j_call: TRBJ2-7
v_call: TRBV1
cdr3_nt: TGCACCAGCAACAATCGGGGAGGAGCGGCCCAAGCCTACGAGCAGTACTTC
cdr3_aa: CTSNNRGGAAQAYEQYF

d_call: TRBD1
clone_size: NA
j_call: TRBJ1-1
v_call: TRBV6-1
cdr3_nt: TGTGCCAGCAGTCCGGGACAGGGGGCGAACACTGAAGCTTTCTTT
cdr3_aa: CASSPGQGANTEAFF

d_call: NA
clone_size: NA
j_call: TRBJ1-2
v_call: TRBV19
cdr3_nt: TGTGCCAGTAGTGGAGAGAGGGACTCCATGAATTGGGATGGCTACACCTTC
cdr3_aa: CASSGERDSMNWDGYTF

d_call: TRBD2
clone_size: NA
j_call: TRBJ2-1
v_call: TRBV7-9
cdr3_nt: TGTGCCAGCAGCCTGGGGACTAGCGGGAACGATGAGCAGTTCTTC
cdr3_aa: CASSLGTSGNDEQFF

d_call: TRBD1
clone_size: NA
j_call: TRBJ2-7
v_call: TRBV5-1
cdr3_nt: TGCGCCAGCAGCTCTACCGGGACAGTATCCTACGAGCAGTACTTC
cdr3_aa: CASSSTGTVSYEQYF

d_call: NA
clone_size: NA
j_call: TRBJ2-2
v_call: TRBV7-2
cdr3_nt: TGTGCCAGCAGCTTAGGAGGAGGCACCGGGGAGCTGTTTTTT
cdr3_aa: CASSLGGGTGELFF

d_call: TRBD2
clone_size: NA
j_call: TRBJ2-3
v_call: TRBV7-3
cdr3_nt: TGTGCCAGCAGCTTAGGACTAGGGGATACGCAGTATTTT
cdr3_aa: CASSLGLGDTQYF

d_call: NA
clone_size: NA
j_call: TRBJ2-1
v_call: TRBV16
cdr3_nt: TGTGCCAGCAGCCAATCGGAGAGGGCCAGTGAGCAGTTCTTC
cdr3_aa: CASSQSERASEQFF

d_call: NA
clone_size: NA
j_call: TRBJ2-3
v_call: TRBV5-4
cdr3_nt: TGTGCCAGCAGCTTGGCCGAGGGCCAGTTGGGAGGAGATACGCAGTATTTT
cdr3_aa: CASSLAEGQLGGDTQYF

d_call: NA
clone_size: NA
j_call: TRBJ2-7
v_call: TRBV28
cdr3_nt: TGTGCCAGCATCTCTTCTCGGGACACCTACGAGCAGTACTTC
cdr3_aa: CASISSRDTYEQYF

d_call: NA
clone_size: NA
j_call: TRBJ1-2
v_call: TRBV7-9
cdr3_nt: TGTGCCAGCAGCCCAGGTCTAACCCCGGCCAACTATGGCTACACCTTC
cdr3_aa: CASSPGLTPANYGYTF

d_call: TRBD1
clone_size: NA
j_call: TRBJ1-2
v_call: TRBV2
cdr3_nt: TGTGCCAGCAGAGATCGGGACAGGTACTATGGCTACACCTTC
cdr3_aa: CASRDRDRYYGYTF

d_call: TRBD1
clone_size: NA
j_call: TRBJ1-1
v_call: TRBV2
cdr3_nt: TGTGCCAGCAACGCCCGGCGGACAGGGAGCGAAGCTTTCTTT
cdr3_aa: CASNARRTGSEAFF

d_call: TRBD1
clone_size: NA
j_call: TRBJ1-1
v_call: TRBV2
cdr3_nt: TGTGCCAGCAGAGGACAGGGGTGGTCAAACACTGAAGCTTTCTTT
cdr3_aa: CASRGQGWSNTEAFF

d_call: TRBD1
clone_size: NA
j_call: TRBJ2-5
v_call: TRBV30
cdr3_nt: TGTGCCTGGAACATGCAGGGGGCCGAGCAAGAGACCCAGTACTTC
cdr3_aa: CAWNMQGAEQETQYF

d_call: NA
clone_size: NA
j_call: TRBJ2-7
v_call: TRBV2
cdr3_nt: TGTGCCAGCAAGGGAAGCGGCGCCTTCCCCTACGAGCAGTACTTC
cdr3_aa: CASKGSGAFPYEQYF

d_call: TRBD1
clone_size: NA
j_call: TRBJ2-3
v_call: TRBV5-1
cdr3_nt: TGCGCCAGCGGACGGGACAGGAGCACAGATACGCAGTATTTT
cdr3_aa: CASGRDRSTDTQYF

d_call: TRBD2
clone_size: once
j_call: TRBJ2-3
v_call: TRBV2
cdr3_nt: TGTGCCAGCAACGAGAACGGACTAGCGGGAGGTGATACGCAGTATTTT
cdr3_aa: CASNENGLAGGDTQYF

d_call: NA
clone_size: NA
j_call: TRBJ2-1
v_call: TRBV5-4
cdr3_nt: TGTGCCAGCAGCCAAATTAGCTCCTACAATGAGCAGTTCTTC
cdr3_aa: CASSQISSYNEQFF

d_call: TRBD2
clone_size: once
j_call: TRBJ2-5
v_call: TRBV27
cdr3_nt: TGTGCCAGCAGTTTAAGTCCTAGCGGAAATCAGAGACCCCAGTACTTC
cdr3_aa: CASSLSPSGNQRPQYF

d_call: TRBD2
clone_size: NA
j_call: TRBJ2-3
v_call: TRBV29-1
cdr3_nt: TGCAGCGTTGAAGGGTCTAGCGGAGGGGGCACAGATACGCAGTATTTT
cdr3_aa: CSVEGSSGGGTDTQYF

d_call: NA
clone_size: NA
j_call: TRBJ1-5
v_call: TRBV10-3
cdr3_nt: TGTGCCATCAGTGAGGACAGCTCCAATCAGCCCCAGCATTTT
cdr3_aa: CAISEDSSNQPQHF

d_call: TRBD2
clone_size: NA
j_call: TRBJ2-7
v_call: TRBV10-3
cdr3_nt: TGTGCCATCAGTGACAGTCCGGCGGGAGGCGAGCAGTACTTC
cdr3_aa: CAISDSPAGGEQYF

d_call: TRBD1
clone_size: NA
j_call: TRBJ1-2
v_call: TRBV25-1
cdr3_nt: TGTGCCAGCAGTGAAAACTTTCAGGGGGTTGATGGCTACACCTTC
cdr3_aa: CASSENFQGVDGYTF

d_call: TRBD1
clone_size: NA
j_call: TRBJ2-1
v_call: TRBV7-6
cdr3_nt: TGTGCCAGCAGCGCACGACCGGGACAGGGGGTTAGTGAGCAGTTCTTC
cdr3_aa: CASSARPGQGVSEQFF

d_call: TRBD1
clone_size: NA
j_call: TRBJ2-5
v_call: TRBV27
cdr3_nt: TGTGCCAGCAGTTCTGAGCGGGACAGGGGGGAGACCCAGTACTTC
cdr3_aa: CASSSERDRGETQYF

d_call: TRBD1
clone_size: NA
j_call: TRBJ2-7
v_call: TRBV11-2
cdr3_nt: TGTGCCAGCAGCTCCTTAAGACAGGGGGTCGCCTACGAGCAGTACTTC
cdr3_aa: CASSSLRQGVAYEQYF

d_call: NA
clone_size: once
j_call: TRBJ2-3
v_call: TRBV5-1
cdr3_nt: TGCGCCAGCAGCTTGAGCGGCACAGATACGCAGTATTTT
cdr3_aa: CASSLSGTDTQYF